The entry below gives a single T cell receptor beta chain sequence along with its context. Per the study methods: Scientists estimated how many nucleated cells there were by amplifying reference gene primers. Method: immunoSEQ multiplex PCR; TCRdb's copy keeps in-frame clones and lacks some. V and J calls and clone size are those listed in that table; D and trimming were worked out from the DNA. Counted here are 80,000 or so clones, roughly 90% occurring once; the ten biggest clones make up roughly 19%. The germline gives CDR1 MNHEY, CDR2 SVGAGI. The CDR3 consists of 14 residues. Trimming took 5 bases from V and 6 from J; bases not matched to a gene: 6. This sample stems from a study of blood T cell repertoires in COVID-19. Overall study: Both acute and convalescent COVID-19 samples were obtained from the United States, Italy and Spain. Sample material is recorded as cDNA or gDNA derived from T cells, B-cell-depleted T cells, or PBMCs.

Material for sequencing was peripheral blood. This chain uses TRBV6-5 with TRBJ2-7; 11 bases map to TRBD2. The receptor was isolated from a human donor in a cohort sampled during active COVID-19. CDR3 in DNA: TGTGCCAGCAGTCGACTAGCGGGGTCCGGCGAGCAGTACTTC. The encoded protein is CASSRLAGSGEQYF.